This T cell receptor (beta chain) was identified in a study of radiotherapy plus CTLA-4 blockade in lung cancer. Study findings and constraints: Early clonal dynamics of blood T cells, together with interferon-beta, were reported as the best response predictor. TCR clones from tumors expanded in blood after radiotherapy plus ipilimumab.

TCRdb keeps only in-frame clones here, not all; method: immunoSEQ multiplex PCR. The data show more than 75,000 clones, with roughly four fifths seen just once and roughly 26% held by the top ten. To note about this clone: Its target is not known.

The CDR3 runs to 13 residues. The germline V gene encodes CDR1 MDHEN and CDR2 SYDVKM. With 2 bases removed from V and 4 bases from J, the gap between germline ends came to 8 bases. Sequenced here: peripheral blood, sampled from a patient treated with radiotherapy plus ipilimumab. This TCR was sampled from a human donor with non-small cell lung cancer that progressed on radiotherapy plus ipilimumab. The chain recombines TRBV28 with TRBJ1-2; no clear D. CDR3 sequence (DNA): TGTGCCAGCAGTTTAGGCCAGGTCTATGGCTACACCTTC. It encodes CASSLGQVYGYTF.